This T cell receptor beta chain was identified in a study of post-analysis software for immune sequencing data. Overall study context: The cohort encompassed relapsing-remitting, secondary progressive and progressive-relapsing multiple sclerosis disease courses.

cDNA libraries of TCR beta carried unique molecular identifiers. T cells, about 0.9 to 11 million of them, yielded some 500,000 cDNA molecules. TCRdb re-analysed the PCR reads in MiXCR, keeping a single row per CDR3 protein. The sample comprises around 440,000 distinct CDR3 sequences, less than 45% of which are singletons, and around 10% rests with the top ten. V shed 2 bases, J shed 8 bases, and the junction held 22 bases outside the gene matches. The CDR3 is made up of 20 amino acids. CDR1 is SGDLS and CDR2 is YYNGEE in the germline V gene. On this clonotype: Its matching antigen is unknown.

Findings and caveats of the study: Among roughly 5 TRBV segments more frequent in patients than controls were TRBV5-6, TRBV5-1 and TRBV20-1.

The material sequenced was blood. The sequence was collected from a girl between 10 and 17 years old with multiple sclerosis. This rearrangement joins TRBV9 to TRBJ2-4; 10 positions match TRBD2. CDR3 sequence reads: CASSVTGLARVGADRDIQYF. CDR3 nucleotides: TGTGCCAGCAGCGTCACGGGACTAGCGAGAGTTGGAGCCGACCGGGACATTCAGTACTTC.